This TCR beta chain was identified in a study of radiation and T cells in renal cell carcinoma. Overall study: Nephrectomy followed 15 Gy stereotactic body radiation by 4 weeks. The study's findings and limits: In blood, top tumor clones expanded by 2 weeks, shrinking by 4. Without pretreatment biopsies, baseline tumor clonotype presence was undetermined.

Notes on this clone: Its matching antigen is unknown.

Using immunoSEQ multiplex PCR, the repertoire was profiled, and TCRdb retains in-frame clones only, with some absent. The data show around 140,000 clones, with over 80% seen just once and roughly a quarter held by the top ten. Time point noted: baseline pretreatment blood. Described treatment: 15 Gy SBRT to primary tumor, nephrectomy 4 weeks later. Blood was sampled at baseline, 2 weeks and 4 weeks after SBRT. The material sequenced was blood, taken from a patient whose treatment included radiotherapy and nephrectomy. The sequence was obtained from a woman aged 45-65 years with renal cell carcinoma.

The CDR3 bases are TGCGCCAGCCTCTTTCGAGGGGCGGGATCCGAGCAGTACTTC. This translates into CASLFRGAGSEQYF. The genes are TRBV23-1 and TRBJ2-7; TRBD2 might be the D (6 bases). TRBV23-1 is an ORF for which the function is uncertain. This CDR3 region has 14 residues. The germline V and J ends were trimmed by 8 bases and 6 bases, with 20 bases remaining between them.